This T cell receptor (beta chain) emerged from a study of blood T cell repertoires in COVID-19 (dated by TCRdb to 2020 to 2021). At the level of the whole study: Samples from collaborators originated in the United States, Italy and Spain and spanned both the acute and convalescent phases of COVID-19. Sample metadata almost always included a de-identified subject ID, COVID-19 status, age in years and sex. Samples came from the ongoing ImmuneRACE study (first 160 participants) plus 1,254 subjects from 6 global collaborators. A freely available public database, intended as a resource for researchers studying the immune response to SARS-CoV-2, is where the repertoires were released. Where available, HLA class I and class II types were taken from metadata supplied by the sample provider and were not determined by assay-based typing. Subjects who had been exposed to COVID-19, were actively infected with it, or had recovered from it provided the deeply sampled blood TCRbeta repertoires that made up the dataset. The prospective study material was composed of cDNA or gDNA derived from T cells, B-cell-depleted T cells, or PBMCs.

TCRbeta CDR3 regions were amplified from genomic DNA by means of the immunoSEQ Assay, a bias-controlled multiplex PCR. Turning to the authors' computational methods: The number of nucleated cells in each sample was estimated by amplification of reference gene primers within the assay. To quantify the absolute abundance of each unique TCRbeta CDR3 rearrangement, sequence reads were collapsed and filtered. Productive Simpson clonality was computed per sample as the square root of Simpson's diversity index over productive rearrangements. TCRdb took this table from immuneACCESS and kept in-frame rearrangements with V and J called. Such tables lack part of the clones; where checked against another copy, unresolved V genes explain under half of the gap, and the rest is unexplained. V and J calls and clone size are copied from that table; D and trimming were computed from the DNA. The sample has nearly 250,000 clones on record, more than 75% of them singletons. The ten largest clones capture roughly 2% of the sample.

Notes on this clone: Its antigen remains undetermined. No base qualities exist here, and no much larger clone lies one base off it.

Enrolling through a virtual design, the prospective study's participants ranged in age from roughly 18 to 89 years and lived across 24 United States geographic areas. In the prospective study, cohorts were assigned on the basis of participant-reported clinical history obtained from a screening survey and a study questionnaire. Recovered participants in ImmuneRACE Cohort 3 were defined by two consecutive negative NP/OP PCR tests, clearance by a healthcare professional, or resolution of symptoms. In the prospective study, mobile phlebotomists collected whole blood, serum and a nasopharyngeal or oropharyngeal swab from each participant. Additional blood draws and questionnaires over an approximately two-month period could optionally be provided by prospective study participants. Prospective study blood samples were shipped either frozen or at room temperature before DNA extraction. Overall study outcomes, separate from this receptor: Clinical and demographic metadata were provided uncurated, with the amount varying by source and participant.

The sample was PBMCs or T cells enriched from blood (not recorded which). The TCR was taken from a woman in her 50s who had recovered from COVID-19.

The CDR3 region reads CASSPLWSSQGTNYGYTF. The DNA sequence follows: TGTGCCAGTAGCCCCTTATGGTCGAGTCAGGGGACTAACTATGGCTACACCTTC. The chain is made from TRBV19 and TRBJ1-2, and the D gene may be TRBD1, 6 bases matching. Relative to germline, V is 6 bases shorter and J is 0 bases shorter, with 23 bases between their ends. The germline V gene (reference sequence) supplies CDR1 LNHDA and CDR2 SQIVND. The CDR3 goes from the cysteine to the phenylalanine over 18 residues. Of the read, only the CDR3 DNA is kept; its 54 bases are in frame from base 1.